This TCR beta chain was recovered during a study of graft-versus-host responses after intestinal transplantation. Study background: Multivisceral, liver-intestinal, or isolated intestinal grafts were transplanted into recipients.

The method was immunoSEQ multiplex PCR; TCRdb's version includes in-frame clones alone and lacks a portion of them. Among roughly 20,000 clones listed, 38% were seen once. The CDR3 length is 17 residues. With 2 bases clipped from V and 5 bases from J, the junction kept 11 bases outside the gene matches. Germline values: CDR1 SGHRS, CDR2 YFSETQ. Study-wide results and caveats: Early post-transplant falls in HvG clones accompanied the peak levels of circulating GvH clones.

Co-plating was performed using some 200,000 CFSE-labeled responder cells and some 200,000 irradiated, violet-dye-labeled stimulator cells. The chain links TRBV5-1 to TRBJ2-7; the match to TRBD1 covers 12 bases. The sequence derives from a human patient who received an intestinal transplant. Sequenced material: alloreactive CD4+ T cells from a mixed lymphocyte reaction culture, taken before intestinal transplant. The subset denotes: CFSE-low proliferating T cells sorted from approximately 6-day pre-transplant mixed lymphocyte reaction (GvH or HvG direction). CDR3 in amino acids: CASSLRWTGTGGNEQYF. CDR3 bases: TGCGCCAGCAGCTTAAGATGGACCGGGACAGGGGGCAACGAGCAGTACTTC.